This T cell receptor beta chain was captured in a study of vaccination effects on CD4 cells after COVID-19. About the research overall: Participants got two doses of BNT162b2 or mRNA-1273 vaccine. Study conclusions and caveats: Clones arising from infection and from vaccination showed marked clonal contraction late after vaccination.

Germline loops: CDR1 KGHSH, CDR2 LQKENI. The CDR3 length is 19 residues. Unmatched junction bases numbered 10, after V lost 2 bases and J lost 2 bases. Data came from immunoSEQ multiplex PCR; TCRdb stores just in-frame clones and leaves some out. This sample has about 68,000 clones, with under 90% found just once. Sequencing followed a ViraFEST assay step that expanded antigen-specific CD4+ T cells with viral peptide pools. CD4+ T cells were isolated after less than 13 days of culture. All vaccine recipients tested negative for nucleocapsid antibodies and had never contracted SARS-CoV-2 infection. Wells of a few million PBMC each were grown with approximately 10 IU/ml IL-2 and approximately 9.6 ug/ml peptides. Half-medium exchanges with IL-2 medium took place on days 3 and 7. As to this clone: Its specificity is not known.

The origin of this receptor is a human donor who received a COVID-19 vaccine. The sequenced sample was CD4+ T cells from PBMCs cultured with SARS-CoV-2 spike peptides, obtained before COVID-19 vaccination. The V call is TRBV18, the J call TRBJ2-2, with 11 nucleotides matching TRBD1. CDR3 residues: CASSPLAGTGGHNTGELFF. The CDR3 DNA is TGTGCCAGCTCACCATTGGCCGGGACAGGGGGACACAACACCGGGGAGCTGTTTTTT.